This T cell receptor beta chain was recorded in a study of siplizumab effects on memory and regulatory T cells. Findings of the study overall: Both greater diversity than memory cells and a major contribution to the alloresponse seemed to characterize naive T cells. Unstimulated subsets contained matches for only a minor fraction of alloreactive clones.

The CDR3 runs 15 residues. V lost 5 bases and J lost 6; bases outside the gene matches: 12. Germline assignment: CDR1 MNHEY and CDR2 SVGAGI. The data were produced by immunoSEQ multiplex PCR, yet TCRdb's version contains in-frame clones alone and is incomplete. In the table there are around 97,000 clones, over 90% of which are singletons. This clone was picked up one time. The antigen is unknown. Sequencing was performed on non-Treg CD4+ T cells sorted from blood. The sequence was collected from a human donor in good health. The V gene is TRBV6-5, the J gene TRBJ1-2; TRBD1 matches at 7 bases. The CDR3 spells CASSGERQGFDGYTF. For the CDR3, the DNA is TGTGCCAGCAGTGGGGAGAGACAGGGTTTTGATGGCTACACCTTC.